This TCR beta chain was profiled in a study of blood T cell repertoires in COVID-19. Study-level information: The origin of the acute and convalescent COVID-19 samples was the United States, Italy and Spain. The analysed material was cDNA or gDNA that came from T cells, B-cell-depleted T cells, or PBMCs.

The length of the CDR3 is 15 residues. The germline CDR1 and CDR2 sequences are MNHEY and SVGAGI. V gave up 6 bases and J gave up 4 bases; unmatched junction bases: 4. Original processing notes: It was from reference gene primer amplification that nucleated cell counts were estimated. Profiling relied on immunoSEQ multiplex PCR, and the TCRdb table lists in-frame clones only, not all of them. From that table come the V and J calls and clone size; the DNA was used to work out D and trimming. The profile shows 55,000 to 65,000 clones, about four fifths of them singletons. This clone appeared a single time.

Sequences were obtained from peripheral blood. The V and J genes are TRBV6-5 and TRBJ2-1; 12 bases map to TRBD2. The sequence derives from a human donor in a cohort sampled during active COVID-19. For the CDR3, the DNA is TGTGCCAGCAGACCACTAGCGGGAGGTTACAATGAGCAGTTCTTC. Its protein product is CASRPLAGGYNEQFF.